The T cell receptor (beta chain) described here comes from a study of shared clonotypes between healthy human individuals. Study-level points and caveats: Estimated clonotype richness was generally higher in naive than memory subsets.

Genomic DNA per cell subset filled all wells of several immunoSEQ plates. As processed by the authors: ImmunoSEQ gave junction-only sequences without quality scores, so filtering differed. Assay: immunoSEQ multiplex PCR; the TCRdb copy retains only in-frame clones and omits some. V, J and clone size were drawn from that table, and D and trimming were deduced from the DNA. The table includes 2,500,000 or so clones, 80% to 95% detected once. Germline V gene lookup returns CDR1 SGHTA and CDR2 FQGNSA. V gave up 5 bases and J gave up 1 base; unmatched junction bases: 8. The CDR3 runs to 17 residues. Comments on this clone: Its antigen is undetermined.

A split of CD4+ cells into CD45RA+ naive and CD45RA-negative memory subsets was performed. The specimen was naive CD4+ T cells from PBMCs. Regarding subset: CD45RA+ positively selected. This receptor was taken from a man younger than 35 in good health. Some clones in this sample may be carry-over from other donors' samples. The chain recombines TRBV7-2 with TRBJ2-1; the match to TRBD2 covers 10 bases. CDR3 protein: CASSARLAGPSYNEQFF. The CDR3 nucleotides read TGTGCCAGCAGCGCTAGACTAGCGGGTCCGTCCTACAATGAGCAGTTCTTC.